This T cell receptor beta chain was found in a study of T cell repertoires in cytomegalovirus infection. Study details: Public TCR beta signatures were indicative of both CMV infection and a matching HLA type.

General study points: Summed frequency of public TCR beta families distinguished CMV carriers with the relevant HLA. Dominating the ex vivo response were TCR beta clonotypes that were CMV-specific and HLA-C-restricted.

The CDR3 extends over 15 amino acids. Per the germline V gene, CDR1 is SGHTA and CDR2 is FQGNSA. After removal of 4 bases from V and 6 bases from J, the junction contained 6 bases not matched to a gene. There are many counts of this clonotype. Its specificity is not known. From the reads, TCRdb called clonotypes with MiXCR, one entry per CDR3 protein. This table holds hundreds of thousands of distinct CDR3 sequences, 24% found once. This clonotype was sampled from a human donor in good health (CMV status not recorded). Some clones in this sample may be carry-over from other donors' samples. The sample consisted of CD8+ T cells from PBMCs. V is TRBV7-2 and J is TRBJ1-6; TRBD1 aligns across 7 bases. CDR3 sequence (DNA): TGTGCCAGCAGCTCTAGACAGGGAGGTAATTCACCCCTCCACTTT. Its protein is CASSSRQGGNSPLHF.